Below are 30 T cell receptor beta chains sequenced from a single sample in a study of cytomegalovirus exposure and HLA in healthy donors. Vbeta (60) and Jbeta (13) primers were used in the PCR. TCRdb's copy holds only in-frame clones and misses some; the assay was immunoSEQ multiplex PCR. The data show 100,000 to 150,000 clones, around 85% seen once. Sample: PBMCs. The receptor set was obtained from a boy younger than 18 in good health and CMV-seronegative.

CDR3 DNA: TGTGCCAGCAGCTTGCGGCGGGGCGGGAGTGACACTGAAGCTTTCTTT. This gives the protein CASSLRRGGSDTEAFF. The chain uses TRBV5-4 and TRBJ1-1, with D possibly matching TRBD1 (5 bases). The CDR3 runs to 16 residues. In germline, CDR1 is SGHNT, CDR2 YYREEE (reference sequence). V was shortened by 1 base and J by 3 bases, with 16 bases between the two germline ends.

As concerns this clone: Relative to the germline gene, one junction end is altered; a read error may explain this. V and J are TRBV7-9 and TRBJ1-4; TRBD1 aligns across 7 bases. Germline V lookup: CDR1 SEHNR, CDR2 FQNEAQ (reference sequence). CDR3 length equals 15 residues. CDR3 region: CSSSLDKGGGEKLFF. The CDR3 DNA sequence: TGTTCCAGCAGCTTAGATAAAGGGGGCGGCGAAAAACTGTTTTTT.

The rearrangement uses TRBV7-6 and TRBJ2-2; 11 nucleotides agree with TRBD2. In germline, CDR1 is SGHVS, CDR2 FNYEAQ. CDR3 size: 20 residues. V dropped 5 bases and J dropped 0; count of bases not matched to a gene: 14. The CDR3 here is CASSPEVTSGGPANTGELFF. The CDR3 nucleotides are TGTGCCAGCAGCCCAGAAGTTACTAGCGGGGGCCCTGCGAACACCGGGGAGCTGTTTTTT. The entire variable domain, with the rest obtained from reference TRBV7-6 and TRBJ2-2, is as follows: GAGVSQSPRYKVTKRGQDVALRCDPISGHVSLYWYRQALGQGPEFLTYFNYEAQQDKSGLPNDRFSAERPEGSISTLTIQRTEQRDSAMYRCASSPEVTSGGPANTGELFFGEGSRLTVL.

The chain couples TRBV25-1 to TRBJ1-2, with a weak D call TRBD1 (6 bases). This CDR3 is built from 16 residues. Per germline, CDR1 MGHDK and CDR2 SYGVNS. The V gene lost 6 bases and the J gene lost 6 bases, with 23 bases spanning the gap. The CDR3 DNA follows: TGTGCCAGCAGCCCATTGTCCCGGGACACAAAGGATGGCTACACCTTC. Encoded protein: CASSPLSRDTKDGYTF.

This chain links TRBV4-2 with TRBJ1-1; 11 bases agree with TRBD1. Looked up from germline, CDR1 is LGHNA and CDR2 is YNFKEQ. CDR3 size: 17 residues. V was clipped by 0 bases and J by 1 base; unmatched bases: 4. The CDR3 DNA follows: TGTGCCAGCAGCCAAGAGGACAGGGGGCTCGGGAACACTGAAGCTTTCTTT. Protein product: CASSQEDRGLGNTEAFF.

The V call is TRBV7-2, the J call TRBJ1-2; D might be TRBD1 (5 bases). Trimming left V 4 bases short and J 10 bases short, with 19 bases between. This CDR3 contains 14 residues. Germline V gene lookup returns CDR1 SGHTA and CDR2 FQGNSA. The CDR3 DNA reads TGTGCCAGCAGCTCAGGGCCTCCCCTACTTTTCTACACCTTC. The encoded protein is CASSSGPPLLFYTF.

V and J are TRBV7-2 and TRBJ2-1; 10 bases are shared with TRBD2. Germline CDR1 and CDR2: SGHTA and FQGNSA. The CDR3 spans 16 residues. J lost 4 bases, V lost 5 bases, and 8 bases had no gene match. CDR3 region: CASSASGSGTYNEQFF. The CDR3 coding sequence is TGTGCCAGCAGCGCTAGCGGGAGTGGAACTTACAATGAGCAGTTCTTC.

The chain links TRBV4-1 to TRBJ2-7; D gene uncertain. Germline V lookup: CDR1 MGHRA, CDR2 YSYEKL. Trimming removed 1 base at V and 3 bases at J, with 13 bases between. The CDR3 has 15 residues. CDR3 DNA sequence: TGCGCCAGCAGCCAAGTGGTTCCGGGTTTCTACGAGCAGTACTTC. Protein sequence: CASSQVVPGFYEQYF.

The rearrangement uses TRBV5-1 and TRBJ2-1, with a weak D call TRBD2 (6 bases). Germline V gene lookup returns CDR1 SGHRS and CDR2 YFSETQ. The CDR3 runs to 14 residues. Trimming cost V 2 bases and J 9 bases, with 15 bases left between them. CDR3 DNA sequence: TGCGCCAGCAGCTTATCCAGTGTCGGGAGTGAGCAGTTCTTC. Translating it yields CASSLSSVGSEQFF.

The chain recombines TRBV5-1 with TRBJ2-7, with D perhaps TRBD1 (5 bases). Per the germline V gene, CDR1 is SGHRS and CDR2 is YFSETQ. Trimming pared 0 bases from V and 4 bases from J, leaving 11 bases between. The CDR3 is 14 amino acids. The CDR3 region has the DNA TGCGCCAGCAGCTTGGAAGCAGGGTGGTACGAGCAGTACTTC. It translates to CASSLEAGWYEQYF.

V and J are TRBV4-2 and TRBJ2-7; D gene uncertain. V was clipped by 5 bases and J by 6 bases, with 11 bases between them. Looked up from germline, CDR1 is LGHNA and CDR2 is YNFKEQ. This CDR3 has 12 residues. CDR3 sequence reads: CASSKSPREQYF. For the CDR3, the DNA is TGTGCCAGCAGCAAAAGCCCCCGCGAGCAGTACTTC.

The chain uses TRBV18 and TRBJ1-1; D not resolved. Germline CDR1 KGHSH, CDR2 LQKENI. Between the trimmed V and J ends, which lost 2 bases and 6 bases, there was a span of 13 bases. The CDR3 runs 14 residues. Written as DNA, the CDR3 is TGTGCCAGCTCACCAATACCAGGTCTCGCTGAAGCTTTCTTT. It yields the protein CASSPIPGLAEAFF.

The chain is built from TRBV7-2 and TRBJ2-2, with 7 bases matching TRBD1. Germline lookup yields CDR1 SGHTA and CDR2 FQGNSA. Trimming removed 7 bases from V and 0 bases from J; junction bases left unmatched: 5. This CDR3 has 15 amino acids. The CDR3 is CASTRGGSNTGELFF. The CDR3 region has the DNA TGTGCCAGCACCCGAGGGGGCTCGAACACCGGGGAGCTGTTTTTT.

This clone was detected once. The chain employs TRBV5-1 and TRBJ2-7; 7 bases agree with TRBD2. The CDR3 runs to 13 residues. The germline gives CDR1 SGHRS, CDR2 YFSETQ. With 5 bases clipped from V and 2 bases from J, the junction kept 4 bases outside the gene matches. The CDR3 nucleotides read TGCGCCAGCAGTTACGGGGGGACCTACGAGCAGTACTTC. This gives the protein CASSYGGTYEQYF.

The chain is built from TRBV19 and TRBJ1-2, with TRBD1 matching over 10 bases. The CDR3 runs 18 residues. J lost 0 bases, V lost 6 bases, and 13 bases had no gene match. Germline V gives CDR1 LNHDA, CDR2 SQIVND (reference sequence). The CDR3 spells CASSRTRDRGFSNYGYTF. The CDR3 region has the DNA TGTGCCAGTAGCCGGACCCGGGACAGGGGCTTTTCTAACTATGGCTACACCTTC.

The chain recombines TRBV5-1 with TRBJ2-3; 10 bases are shared with TRBD2. The CDR3 has 15 amino acids. Germline values: CDR1 SGHRS, CDR2 YFSETQ. J gave up 3 bases and V 4 bases, and 5 bases lay outside the gene matches. The CDR3 coding sequence is TGCGCCAGCAGCGTAGCGGGAGGTAGGACAGATACGCAGTATTTT. It translates to CASSVAGGRTDTQYF.

This rearrangement joins TRBV4-1 to TRBJ2-2; no reliable D call. Trimming pared 0 bases from V and 1 base from J, leaving 18 bases between. This CDR3 comprises 19 residues. CDR1 and CDR2 (germline): MGHRA, YSYEKL. For the CDR3, the DNA is TGCGCCAGCAGCCAAGATTCGGTCCGAGTTAGCTTGAACACCGGGGAGCTGTTTTTT. It translates to CASSQDSVRVSLNTGELFF.

V gene TRBV7-3 combines with J gene TRBJ2-5; D remains unclear. This CDR3 has 14 residues. V lost 0 bases, J lost 5 bases, and 10 bases lay in between. Germline lookup yields CDR1 SGHTA and CDR2 FQGTGA. The CDR3 DNA reads as TGTGCCAGCAGCTTAACGTCCACTCGGGAGACCCAGTACTTC. Translating gives CASSLTSTRETQYF.

The chain is built from TRBV5-6 and TRBJ1-2, with D maybe TRBD1 (6 bases). There are 14 residues in the CDR3. The V and J ends lost 4 bases and 3 bases respectively, with 13 bases between them. Looked up from germline, CDR1 is SGHDT and CDR2 is YYEEEE. CDR3 in DNA: TGTGCCAGCAGCCTAACAGGGAGTGACTATGGCTACACCTTC. As protein: CASSLTGSDYGYTF.

The rearrangement joins TRBV7-2 to TRBJ2-3, with D possibly being TRBD1 (6 bases). Germline CDR1 reads SGHTA; CDR2 reads FQGNSA. V was cut by 5 bases and J by 3 bases, with 21 bases left in between. The CDR3 extends over 17 amino acids. The chain's CDR3 is CASSEMLGGRVTDTQYF. The CDR3, as DNA: TGTGCCAGCAGCGAGATGCTTGGGGGCAGAGTTACAGATACGCAGTATTTT. The full variable domain, rest sourced from reference TRBV7-2 and TRBJ2-3, is GAGVSQSPSNKVTEKGKDVELRCDPISGHTALYWYRQSLGQGLEFLIYFQGNSAPDKSGLPSDRFSAERTGGSVSTLTIQRTQQEDSAVYLCASSEMLGGRVTDTQYFGPGTRLTVL.

The rearrangement links TRBV4-3 to TRBJ2-7, with D possibly TRBD1 on 6 matching bases. The CDR3 contains 16 residues. V lost 2 bases to trimming and J lost 3 bases, with 17 bases between them. CDR1 and CDR2 from the germline V gene are LGHNA and YSLEER. CDR3 sequence: CASSQTGTSHNYEQYF. CDR3 DNA sequence: TGCGCCAGCAGCCAAACAGGGACCTCCCATAACTACGAGCAGTACTTC.

The rearrangement uses TRBV10-3 and TRBJ1-5; 11 bases match TRBD1. Germline-derived CDR1 and CDR2 are ENHRY and SYGVKD. The ends lost 1 base at V and 6 bases at J; junction bases unmatched: 8. The CDR3 is 17 residues long. CDR3 nucleotide sequence: TGTGCCATCAGTGAGTTTGGGACAGGGGGTATTGGTCAGCCCCAGCATTTT. Protein product: CAISEFGTGGIGQPQHF.

The table lists this clone with a count of one. V usage is TRBV13 and J usage is TRBJ2-1; possible D gene TRBD1, 6 bases. Germline-derived CDR1 and CDR2 are PRHDT and FYEKMQ (reference sequence). The CDR3 runs to 16 residues. V lost 0 bases to trimming and J lost 5 bases, with 14 bases between them. CDR3 amino acids: CASSLGLWGLDNEQFF. CDR3 DNA sequence: TGTGCCAGCAGCTTAGGACTATGGGGGCTCGACAATGAGCAGTTCTTC.

This clone was counted a few times. This chain joins TRBV10-3 and TRBJ1-1, with TRBD1 identical over 10 bases. The CDR3 totals 13 residues. J lost 1 base, V lost 8 bases, and 1 base had no gene match. CDR1 ENHRY and CDR2 SYGVKD come from the germline V gene. CDR3 sequence (DNA): TGTGCCATCGGGACAGGGGAGAACACTGAAGCTTTCTTT. Translating it yields CAIGTGENTEAFF.

Points on this clone: Within the sample, other DNA sequences also encode this same CDR3. The chain employs TRBV7-6 and TRBJ2-1; 12 nucleotides align to TRBD2. V trimming: 2 bases; J trimming: 4 bases; junction bases outside the gene matches: 6. The CDR3 consists of 17 residues. Germline assignment: CDR1 SGHVS and CDR2 FNYEAQ. The CDR3 spells CASSLYLGLAGYNEQFF. The CDR3 region has the DNA TGTGCCAGCAGCTTATATCTAGGACTAGCGGGGTACAATGAGCAGTTCTTC.

This clone was seen only once. The chain combines TRBV6-5 with TRBJ1-3; D not certain. V lost 9 bases and J 0 bases, leaving 6 bases between the germline ends. Germline CDR1 reads MNHEY; CDR2 reads SVGAGI. The CDR3 consists of 12 residues. CDR3: CASRSSGNTIYF. The CDR3 region has the DNA TGTGCCAGTAGAAGCTCTGGAAACACCATATATTTT.

The chain combines TRBV30 with TRBJ1-6, with D perhaps TRBD1 (6 bases). CDR1 is GTSNPN, CDR2 SVGIG, per germline (reference sequence). Trimming took 0 bases from V and 7 from J, leaving 16 bases between them. The CDR3 extends over 16 amino acids. Here the CDR3 DNA reads TGTGCCTGGAGTGTAGGGGGGGCTTATACAAATTCACCCCTCCACTTT. Its translation is CAWSVGGAYTNSPLHF.

The rearrangement links TRBV5-8 to TRBJ1-1; the D is unclear. The CDR3 length is 12 residues. Germline V gene data show CDR1 as SGHTS and CDR2 as YDEGEE. V was pared by 0 bases and J by 7 bases, with 7 bases between. The DNA for the CDR3 is TGTGCCAGCAGCTTGGTAGTGCTTGAAGCTTTCTTT. Protein: CASSLVVLEAFF.

This chain links TRBV5-6 with TRBJ1-2, with TRBD1 matching over 9 bases. The V segment lost 0 bases and the J segment 4 bases; nucleotides outside the gene matches: 4. The CDR3 runs 15 residues. Germline V lookup: CDR1 SGHDT, CDR2 YYEEEE. The CDR3 nucleotides are TGTGCCAGCAGCTTGGTGGACAGGGGTCCCTATGGCTACACCTTC. Residues: CASSLVDRGPYGYTF.

The chain has TRBV7-2 and TRBJ2-2, with D possibly being TRBD2 (5 bases). V gave up 5 bases and J gave up 7 bases, with 14 bases separating them. The CDR3 is made up of 14 amino acids. Germline assignment: CDR1 SGHTA and CDR2 FQGNSA. The CDR3 loop is CASSKSAGVGELFF. As DNA, the CDR3 is TGTGCCAGCAGCAAATCGGCGGGTGTCGGGGAGCTGTTTTTT.